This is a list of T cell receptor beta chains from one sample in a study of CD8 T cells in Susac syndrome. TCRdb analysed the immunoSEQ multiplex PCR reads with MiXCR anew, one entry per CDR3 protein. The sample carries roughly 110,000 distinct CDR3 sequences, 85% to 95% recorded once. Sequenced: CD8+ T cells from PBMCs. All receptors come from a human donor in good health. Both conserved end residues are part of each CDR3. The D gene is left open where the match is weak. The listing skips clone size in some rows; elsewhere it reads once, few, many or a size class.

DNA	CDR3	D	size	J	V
TGCGCCAGCAGCCAAAACGACAGGGGCGCAGCTTTCTTT	CASSQNDRGAAFF	TRBD1	-	TRBJ1-1	TRBV4-1
TGTGCCAGCAGCCGGGACTCTACGAGCACCGGGGAGCTGTTTTTT	CASSRDSTSTGELFF	-	-	TRBJ2-2	TRBV7-9
TGCGCCAGCAGGAAGGCTAGCGGGAATACCTACGAGCAGTACTTC	CASRKASGNTYEQYF	TRBD2	-	TRBJ2-7	TRBV5-1
TGCGCCAGCAGCTTGGTGGGGTTCTCCTACGAGCAGTACTTC	CASSLVGFSYEQYF	-	-	TRBJ2-7	TRBV5-1
TGCGCCAGCAGCCAAGGAGGAGGGTGGAATGGCTATGGCTACACCTTC	CASSQGGGWNGYGYTF	-	few	TRBJ1-2	TRBV4-1
TGTGCCAGCAGTTACGGAACAGGACAGGGAATAACTCAGCCCCAGCATTTT	CASSYGTGQGITQPQHF	TRBD1	-	TRBJ1-5	TRBV6-2/TRBV6-3
TGTGCCAGCAGTTCATCCGGGACGGACCCCCGTCAGCCCCAGCATTTT	CASSSSGTDPRQPQHF	-	-	TRBJ1-5	TRBV6-2/TRBV6-3
TGTGCCAGCAGCTTAGATGGGATATCCTTGAGCGAGCAGTACTTC	CASSLDGISLSEQYF	-	-	TRBJ2-7	TRBV7-2
TGTGCCAGCACCCTGTGGGGCGGGACAGCTAACTATGGCTACACCTTC	CASTLWGGTANYGYTF	TRBD1	-	TRBJ1-2	TRBV7-2
TGTGCCAGCAGCCATCGGACCCCAGATACGCAGTATTTT	CASSHRTPDTQYF	-	-	TRBJ2-3	TRBV3-1
TGTGCCAGCAGGGTAGCGGGGATGGCAGGGTCCTACAATGAGCAGTTCTTC	CASRVAGMAGSYNEQFF	TRBD2	-	TRBJ2-1	TRBV6-2/TRBV6-3
TGCAGCGTGATGATAGGAAACACCATATATTTT	CSVMIGNTIYF	-	-	TRBJ1-3	TRBV29-1
TGCAGTGCTGGGGTTGGGGGTCTATACAATGAGCAGTTCTTC	CSAGVGGLYNEQFF	-	-	TRBJ2-1	TRBV20-1
TGTGCCAGCAGCCTACCGGGTCGCCAAGAGACCCAGTACTTC	CASSLPGRQETQYF	-	few	TRBJ2-5	TRBV6-5
TGTGCCAGCAAGGCTTCGGCTCTTGGTGCGGCGGGTGAGCAGTACTTC	CASKASALGAAGEQYF	-	-	TRBJ2-7	TRBV7-9
TGTGCCAGCAGCTTATTTGGCCAGGGGGCATGGAATGAGCAGTTCTTC	CASSLFGQGAWNEQFF	TRBD1	-	TRBJ2-1	TRBV7-2
TGTGCCAGCAGCTGGGATGCACTGAACACCGGGGAGCTGTTTTTT	CASSWDALNTGELFF	-	once	TRBJ2-2	TRBV7-9
TGTGCCAGTAGTATAGCAGGGGGACACACCGGGGAGCTGTTTTTT	CASSIAGGHTGELFF	TRBD1	-	TRBJ2-2	TRBV19
TGTGCCAGCAGTGGACAGGGGACCATGGTTTCACCCCTCCACTTT	CASSGQGTMVSPLHF	TRBD1	-	TRBJ1-6	TRBV27
TGTGCCAGCAGCTCTAGAACTAGCGGGGGGGAAGAGACCCAGTACTTC	CASSSRTSGGEETQYF	TRBD2	-	TRBJ2-5	TRBV13
TGTGCCAGCAGCCTCGGACCAAGCTACAATGAGCAGTTCTTC	CASSLGPSYNEQFF	-	-	TRBJ2-1	TRBV12-3/TRBV12-4
TGTGCCACCAGCAGAGATATTGGGCTAGCGGGACCTTACGAGCAGTACTTC	CATSRDIGLAGPYEQYF	TRBD2	-	TRBJ2-7	TRBV15
TGTGCCACCCTAGAGGGGGTTGACAATGAGCAGTTCTTC	CATLEGVDNEQFF	-	-	TRBJ2-1	TRBV2
TGCAGTGCTAGAGCCCCGGGGCAGGGGAGTACTGAAGCTTTCTTT	CSARAPGQGSTEAFF	-	-	TRBJ1-1	TRBV20-1
TGTGCCAGCAGCGGGGGCTTCCGAGGCGAGTTCTTC	CASSGGFRGEFF	-	once	TRBJ2-1	TRBV7-9
TGTGCCAGCAGCGAACGTCTCAATGAGCAGTTCTTC	CASSERLNEQFF	-	-	TRBJ2-1	TRBV11-2
TGTGCCAGTAGACCCAAGGGACAGCTCATGAACACTGAAGCTTTCTTT	CASRPKGQLMNTEAFF	TRBD1	once	TRBJ1-1	TRBV19
TGCGCCAGCAGCTTGACCCGTACCGGGGTGAGTGGCTACACCTTC	CASSLTRTGVSGYTF	-	-	TRBJ1-2	TRBV5-1
TGTGCCAGCTCACAAAGGCGGGAGCGCGATACGCAGTATTTT	CASSQRRERDTQYF	TRBD2	-	TRBJ2-3	TRBV18
TGTGCCAGCACCCAATGGGGGGATCGCTCTGGAAACACCATATATTTT	CASTQWGDRSGNTIYF	-	-	TRBJ1-3	TRBV3-1
TGTGCCAGCAGTTTAGTGGACAAGGGGAAAGAGACCCAGTACTTC	CASSLVDKGKETQYF	-	-	TRBJ2-5	TRBV27
TGTGCCAGCAGCTCAGGGGGACGAGAGACCCAGTACTTC	CASSSGGRETQYF	TRBD1	-	TRBJ2-5	TRBV6-2/TRBV6-3
TGTGCCAGCACCCGATCCACAGGGGGCGACTATGGCTACACCTTC	CASTRSTGGDYGYTF	TRBD1	-	TRBJ1-2	TRBV7-2
TGCGCCAGCAGCGTGGCCACGGAGGATGGCTACACCTTC	CASSVATEDGYTF	-	-	TRBJ1-2	TRBV5-1
TGTGCCAGCAGTCGACCAGGGAACCAAGAGACCCAGTACTTC	CASSRPGNQETQYF	-	-	TRBJ2-5	TRBV6-2/TRBV6-3
TGCAGTGCTAGAGATCTCCGCCGGGAATCTAGCACAGATACGCAGTATTTT	CSARDLRRESSTDTQYF	-	-	TRBJ2-3	TRBV20-1
TGTGCCAGCAGTCTCGGACTAGCGGGAGGGCCCGACCAGTATTTT	CASSLGLAGGPDQYF	TRBD2	-	TRBJ2-3	TRBV6-5
TGCGCCAGCAGCCAGCAGGGGGTACAATACTACAATGAGCAGTTCTTC	CASSQQGVQYYNEQFF	TRBD1	-	TRBJ2-1	TRBV4-3
TGCAGTGCCACCCCCACAAGTCGTTCTAATGAAAAACTGTTTTTT	CSATPTSRSNEKLFF	-	-	TRBJ1-4	TRBV20-1
TGTGCCAGCAAGGGAGGGACAGGGAACACTGAAGCTTTCTTT	CASKGGTGNTEAFF	TRBD1	-	TRBJ1-1	TRBV28
TGTGCCAGCAGCGTACAGGGAATTGGAAACACCATATATTTT	CASSVQGIGNTIYF	-	once	TRBJ1-3	TRBV9
TGTGCCAGCAGTCCCGGGACAGAGAACTATGGCTACACCTTC	CASSPGTENYGYTF	TRBD1	-	TRBJ1-2	TRBV12-3/TRBV12-4